The 24 T cell receptor beta chains presented below share a single source sample, sequenced in a study of blood T cell repertoires in COVID-19 (dated by TCRdb to between 2020 and 2021). Library preparation was by the immunoSEQ multiplex PCR assay. In TCRdb, the immuneACCESS table is reduced to in-frame sequences with V and J assigned. These tables do not hold every clone; where another copy was compared, an unresolved V gene accounts for under half, and the others remain unexplained. For this sample there are around 300,000 clones; around 84% appear just once. 2.5% to 3% of the sample is taken by the ten largest. Sequencing used PBMCs or T cells enriched from blood (not recorded which). These receptors all stem from a woman in her fifties or sixties who had recovered from COVID-19.

The chain has TRBV10-3 and TRBJ2-5; D perhaps matches TRBD1 (7 bases). The CDR3 spans 12 residues. Deletions cut 8 bases from V and 4 bases from J, with 11 bases between. Germline V gene lookup returns CDR1 ENHRY and CDR2 SYGVKD. The CDR3: CAIGGGGETQYF. The CDR3 DNA reads as TGTGCCATCGGAGGGGGCGGAGAGACCCAGTACTTC.

As to this clone: One junction end does not reproduce the germline sequence, and a read error may be involved. The chain uses TRBV19 and TRBJ1-3; D not resolved. Germline loops: CDR1 LNHDA, CDR2 SQIVND (reference sequence). The CDR3 is made up of 13 amino acids. CDR3 sequence: CASSPEPDARGFW. The DNA of the CDR3 is TGTGCCAGTAGCCCCGAACCTGACGCCCGCGGCTTTTGG.

The rearrangement joins TRBV7-3 to TRBJ2-5; 7 bases are shared with TRBD2. From germline, CDR1 is SGHTA and CDR2 FQGTGA. CDR3 size: 15 residues. With 3 bases clipped from V and 5 bases from J, the junction kept 9 bases outside the gene matches. DNA for the CDR3: TGTGCCAGCAGCTTTTTGGCGGGGGTACGGGAGACCCAGTACTTC. The encoded protein is CASSFLAGVRETQYF.

The sample holds one count of this clone. The chain employs TRBV19 and TRBJ1-6; 7 nucleotides line up with TRBD1. V was clipped by 6 bases and J by 4 bases; unmatched bases: 0. Per the germline V gene, CDR1 is LNHDA and CDR2 is SQIVND (reference sequence). The CDR3 loop spans 13 amino acids. CDR3 sequence: CASRDRYNSPLHF. DNA for the CDR3: TGTGCCAGTAGGGACAGGTATAATTCACCCCTCCACTTT. Using reference TRBV19 and TRBJ1-6 for the parts outside the CDR3, the full variable domain is DGGITQSPKYLFRKEGQNVTLSCEQNLNHDAMYWYRQDPGQGLRLIYYSQIVNDFQKGDIAEGYSVSREKKESFPLTVTSAQKNPTAFYLCASRDRYNSPLHFGNGTRLTVT.

This clone turned up a few times. The chain is built from TRBV2 and TRBJ1-5; no clear D gene. Germline-derived CDR1 and CDR2 are SNHLY and FYNNEI. The CDR3 runs 14 residues. The V end was cut by 2 bases, the J end by 0 bases, with 5 bases between. The CDR3 sequence is CASSEFYSNQPQHF. CDR3 DNA sequence: TGTGCCAGCAGTGAATTTTATAGCAATCAGCCCCAGCATTTT.

This rearrangement joins TRBV7-2 to TRBJ2-2; 9 bases match TRBD1. The ends lost 7 bases at V and 4 bases at J; junction bases unmatched: 7. Germline V gene data show CDR1 as SGHTA and CDR2 as FQGNSA. CDR3 length: 15 residues. The CDR3 DNA reads as TGTGCCAGCATAGAAGTGGGACAGGGCACCGGGGAGCTGTTTTTT. The encoded protein is CASIEVGQGTGELFF.

CDR3 DNA sequence: TGCGCCAGCAGCTCCGGGACAGCAGATGAAAAACTGTTTTTT. This sequence encodes CASSSGTADEKLFF. The V gene is TRBV5-1, the J gene TRBJ1-4; 7 bases are a match to TRBD1. The CDR3 sequence is 14 residues long. J gave up 6 bases and V 3 bases, and 5 bases lay outside the gene matches. Germline CDR1 is SGHRS and CDR2 is YFSETQ.

The count of this clone is one. The chain has TRBV19 and TRBJ1-2; D is undetermined. Per the germline V gene, CDR1 is LNHDA and CDR2 is SQIVND (reference sequence). Trimming shortened V by 5 bases and J by 8 bases, and 9 bases separated the two germline ends. The CDR3 runs 11 residues. For the CDR3, the DNA is TGTGCCAGTAGTGCAGGAGGGGGCTACACCTTC. Translated: CASSAGGGYTF.

The CDR3 coding sequence is TGCGCCAGCAGCCGAGGGCCCGAGTACGAGCAGTACTTC. This gives the protein CASSRGPEYEQYF. The V gene is TRBV5-1, the J gene TRBJ2-7, with D possibly being TRBD2 (5 bases). The CDR3 extends over 13 amino acids. Germline V gene sequence: CDR1 SGHRS, CDR2 YFSETQ. V lost 4 bases to trimming and J lost 4 bases, with 12 bases between them. Complete variable domain (other parts from reference TRBV5-1 and TRBJ2-7): KAGVTQTPRYLIKTRGQQVTLSCSPISGHRSVSWYQQTPGQGLQFLFEYFSETQRNKGNFPGRFSGRQFSNSRSEMNVSTLELGDSALYLCASSRGPEYEQYFGPGTRLTVT.

V is TRBV18 and J is TRBJ1-2, with TRBD1 matching over 7 bases. The CDR3 covers 14 residues. The V and J ends lost 3 bases and 6 bases, in that order; junction bases with no gene match: 7. Germline values: CDR1 KGHSH, CDR2 LQKENI. CDR3 bases: TGTGCCAGCTCACCCTCCGGGCAGGGGGATGGCTACACCTTC. Its protein product is CASSPSGQGDGYTF.

The V gene is TRBV4-3, the J gene TRBJ2-3; 7 bases are shared with TRBD2. CDR3 length equals 16 residues. V was pared by 0 bases and J by 4 bases, with 7 bases of the junction left unmatched. The germline V gene encodes CDR1 LGHNA and CDR2 YSLEER. CDR3 sequence reads: CASSQDIGGSSDTQYF. The CDR3 nucleotides read TGCGCCAGCAGCCAAGACATTGGCGGGAGTTCAGATACGCAGTATTTT.

The chain links TRBV28 to TRBJ1-2; D is unresolved. From germline, CDR1 is MDHEN and CDR2 SYDVKM. There are 13 residues in the CDR3. V gave up 1 base and J gave up 8 bases, with 11 bases separating them. The CDR3 nucleotides are TGTGCCAGCAGTTTATTGCGGTCAAGCGGCTACACCTTC. Translated, it gives CASSLLRSSGYTF.

V gene TRBV5-1 combines with J gene TRBJ1-1; D is perhaps TRBD1 (6 bases). The CDR3 extends over 14 amino acids. V lost 0 bases and J lost 5, with 11 bases in between. CDR1 is SGHRS and CDR2 is YFSETQ in the germline V gene. The CDR3 loop is CASSLGNQGTEAFF. DNA of the CDR3: TGCGCCAGCAGCTTGGGTAACCAGGGGACTGAAGCTTTCTTT.

V usage is TRBV28 and J usage is TRBJ2-1; TRBD1 might be the D (5 bases). From germline, CDR1 is MDHEN and CDR2 SYDVKM. This CDR3 has 14 residues. Trimming shortened V by 7 bases and J by 7 bases, and 17 bases separated the two germline ends. The CDR3 nucleotides read TGTGCCAGCAATTGGGGCGGCTTTACAAATGAGCAGTTCTTC. This encodes CASNWGGFTNEQFF.

The rearrangement uses TRBV5-4 and TRBJ2-5, with TRBD2 as a possible D gene (6 bases). Trimming cost V 3 bases and J 1 base, with 10 bases left between them. The CDR3 consists of 14 residues. Germline-derived CDR1 and CDR2 are SGHNT and YYREEE (reference sequence). In nucleotides, the CDR3 is TGTGCCAGCAGCTCCGCTAGCGTCCAAGAGACCCAGTACTTC. This codes for CASSSASVQETQYF.

This rearrangement joins TRBV20-1 to TRBJ2-7; D is undetermined. Germline-derived CDR1 and CDR2 are DFQATT and SNEGSKA (reference sequence). This CDR3 region has 11 residues. V shed 6 bases and J shed 6 bases, with 12 bases lying between them. CDR3 coding DNA: TGCAGTGCCAGCCAACCGGGCGAGCAGTACTTC. Its translation is CSASQPGEQYF.

The chain uses TRBV18 and TRBJ2-2, with D possibly being TRBD1 (6 bases). The CDR3 covers 16 residues. The V gene lost 3 bases and the J gene lost 2 bases, with 13 bases spanning the gap. Germline CDR1 is KGHSH and CDR2 is LQKENI. CDR3 nucleotides: TGTGCCAGCTCACCCATGGACAGACTTAACACCGGGGAGCTGTTTTTT. Protein sequence: CASSPMDRLNTGELFF.

The chain carries TRBV29-1 and TRBJ2-5, with D possibly being TRBD2 (6 bases). The CDR3 extends over 12 amino acids. Trimming removed 6 bases at V and 5 bases at J, with 13 bases between. Per germline, CDR1 SQVTM and CDR2 ANQGSEA. The CDR3 DNA follows: TGCAGCGTAGACCAGGGAGGTGAGACCCAGTACTTC. This sequence encodes CSVDQGGETQYF.

This chain uses TRBV19 with TRBJ2-5; weak D call: TRBD2 (6 bases). Germline CDR1 reads LNHDA; CDR2 reads SQIVND (reference sequence). The CDR3 length is 14 residues. V gave up 3 bases and J gave up 2 bases, with 10 bases separating them. The CDR3 reads CASSMEGPQETQYF. The CDR3 coding sequence is TGTGCCAGTAGTATGGAGGGGCCACAAGAGACCCAGTACTTC.

The V gene is TRBV29-1, the J gene TRBJ1-2, with 10 bases matching TRBD1. The ends lost 6 bases at V and 6 bases at J; junction bases unmatched: 10. The CDR3 runs to 14 residues. Germline V lookup: CDR1 SQVTM, CDR2 ANQGSEA. The CDR3 sequence is CSVAPGTGDHGYTF. In nucleotides, the CDR3 is TGCAGCGTCGCGCCCGGGACAGGGGATCATGGCTACACCTTC.

V usage is TRBV5-6 and J usage is TRBJ1-1, with D unresolved. The ends were cut back, 1 base at V and 6 bases at J, with 13 bases in the middle. The CDR3 runs to 14 residues. The germline gives CDR1 SGHDT, CDR2 YYEEEE. CDR3 sequence reads: CASSLSFQSSEAFF. The CDR3, as DNA: TGTGCCAGCAGCTTGTCGTTCCAGTCCTCTGAAGCTTTCTTT.

The chain employs TRBV11-2 and TRBJ1-1, with D unresolved. Germline lookup yields CDR1 SGHAT and CDR2 FQNNGV. The CDR3 has 13 residues. Trimming pared 3 bases from V and 6 bases from J, leaving 11 bases between. The CDR3 coding sequence is TGTGCCAGCAGCTTCCCATCTTTAGCTGAAGCTTTCTTT. This codes for CASSFPSLAEAFF.

CDR3 sequence reads: CASSTPGTGWETQYF. CDR3 in DNA: TGTGCCAGCAGCACCCCCGGGACAGGGTGGGAGACCCAGTACTTC. The V gene is TRBV7-2, the J gene TRBJ2-5; 9 bases align to TRBD1. This CDR3 region has 15 residues. Germline V lookup: CDR1 SGHTA, CDR2 FQGNSA. V shed 5 bases, J shed 5 bases, and the junction held 9 bases outside the gene matches.

The chain recombines TRBV4-1 with TRBJ2-1; TRBD1 is a possible D gene (6 bases). The germline V gene encodes CDR1 MGHRA and CDR2 YSYEKL. Trimming shortened V by 4 bases and J by 7 bases, and 8 bases separated the two germline ends. The CDR3 runs to 12 residues. The DNA for the CDR3 is TGCGCCAGCAGCCTACAGGGAAATGAGCAGTTCTTC. It encodes CASSLQGNEQFF.